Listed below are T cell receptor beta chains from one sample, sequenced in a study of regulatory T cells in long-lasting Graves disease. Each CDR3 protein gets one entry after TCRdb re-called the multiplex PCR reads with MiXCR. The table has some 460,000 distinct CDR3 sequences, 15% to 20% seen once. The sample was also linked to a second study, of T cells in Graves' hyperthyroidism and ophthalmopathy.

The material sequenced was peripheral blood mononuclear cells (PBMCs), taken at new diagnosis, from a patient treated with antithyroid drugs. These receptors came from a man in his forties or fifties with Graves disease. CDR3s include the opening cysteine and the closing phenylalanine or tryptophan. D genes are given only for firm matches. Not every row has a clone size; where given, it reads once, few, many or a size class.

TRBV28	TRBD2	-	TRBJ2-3	CASSSTGTSGSRTDTQYF	TGTGCCAGCAGTTCCACCGGGACTAGCGGGAGTCGGACAGATACGCAGTATTTT
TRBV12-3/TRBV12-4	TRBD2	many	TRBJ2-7	CASSASGRSYEQYF	TGTGCCAGCAGTGCTAGCGGGAGGTCTTACGAGCAGTACTTC
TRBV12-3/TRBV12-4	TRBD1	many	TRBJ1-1	CASSQGARGTEAFF	TGTGCCAGCAGCCAGGGGGCACGGGGCACTGAAGCTTTCTTT
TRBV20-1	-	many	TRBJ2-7	CSARPLVYSYEQYF	TGCAGTGCTAGACCTTTGGTGTACTCCTACGAGCAGTACTTC
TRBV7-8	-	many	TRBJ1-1	CASSSQTVNTEAFF	TGTGCCAGCAGCTCCCAAACGGTGAACACTGAAGCTTTCTTT
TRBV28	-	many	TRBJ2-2	CASSLPYTGELFF	TGTGCCAGCAGTTTACCTTACACCGGGGAGCTGTTTTTT
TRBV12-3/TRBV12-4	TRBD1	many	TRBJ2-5	CASSFLGRGRETQYF	TGTGCCAGCAGTTTCTTGGGCAGGGGGCGAGAGACCCAGTACTTC
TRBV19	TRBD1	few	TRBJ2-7	CASSTNRDRKREQYF	TGTGCCAGTAGTACGAACCGGGACAGAAAACGGGAGCAGTACTTC
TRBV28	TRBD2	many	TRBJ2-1	CASSSSGVLSQFF	TGTGCCAGCAGTTCTAGCGGGGTTTTGTCGCAGTTCTTC
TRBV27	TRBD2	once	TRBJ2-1	CASRGGTSGRAYYNEQFF	TGTGCCAGCAGGGGCGGGACTAGCGGGAGGGCCTACTACAATGAGCAGTTCTTC
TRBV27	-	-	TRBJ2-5	CASSFLDGLEAQYF	TGTGCCAGCAGTTTTCTGGACGGCCTGGAGGCCCAGTACTTC
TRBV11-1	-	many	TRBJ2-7	CASSPRGTVYEQYF	TGTGCCAGCAGCCCCAGGGGAACGGTCTACGAGCAGTACTTC
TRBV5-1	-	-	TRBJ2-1	CASGRGLRDYNEQFF	TGCGCCAGCGGAAGGGGTTTGAGGGACTACAATGAGCAGTTCTTC
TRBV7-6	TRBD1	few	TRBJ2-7	CASSLEGTDQYEQYF	TGTGCCAGCAGCTTAGAGGGGACAGATCAGTACGAGCAGTACTTC
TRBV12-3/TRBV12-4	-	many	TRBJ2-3	CASNPGLSTTDTQYF	TGTGCCAGCAACCCGGGATTGTCGACCACAGATACGCAGTATTTT
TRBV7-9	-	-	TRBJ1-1	CASSLAISLEAFF	TGTGCCAGCAGCTTAGCTATTTCGTTGGAAGCTTTCTTT
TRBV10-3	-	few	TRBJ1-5	CAISIQGSNQPQHF	TGTGCCATCAGCATACAGGGTAGCAATCAGCCCCAGCATTTT
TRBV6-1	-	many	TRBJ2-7	CASSGAGARSSYEQYF	TGTGCCAGCAGTGGTGCGGGTGCGAGGAGCTCCTACGAGCAGTACTTC
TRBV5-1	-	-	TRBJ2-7	CASSLGWDGNSYEQYF	TGCGCCAGCAGCTTGGGATGGGACGGAAACTCCTACGAGCAGTACTTC
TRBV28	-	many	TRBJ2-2	CASSPTGTGYTGELFF	TGTGCCAGCAGCCCGACCGGGACGGGATACACCGGGGAGCTGTTTTTT
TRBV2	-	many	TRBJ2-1	CASIEGSSYNEQFF	TGTGCCAGCATCGAGGGGAGCTCCTACAATGAGCAGTTCTTC
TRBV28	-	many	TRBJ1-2	CASSLSFGHNYGYTF	TGTGCCAGCAGTCTTTCCTTCGGGCATAACTATGGCTACACCTTC